A few counts support the clone carrying this T cell receptor (beta chain). Its antigen is not known. The sample originates from a study of beta chain features in type 1 diabetes. Per donor, one heparinised blood draw averaged roughly 110 mL. All sorted populations exceeded 98% purity. Overall study findings and caveats: Whether TCRB rearrangement is influenced by HLA type went unresolved here. TCRB CDR3s were moderately but significantly shorter in Type 1 diabetes patients in all four CD4+ subsets.

Germline lookup yields CDR1 KGHSY and CDR2 FQNENV. CDR3 length: 20 amino acids. V shed 1 base and J shed 0 bases, with 19 bases lying between them. cDNA synthesis used the whole RNA isolate, giving expressed TCRB sequences. Method: immunoSEQ multiplex PCR; TCRdb's copy keeps in-frame clones and lacks some. The sample has fewer than 550,000 clones; over 9.5% are singletons. The TCR originated in a young woman in good health. The sample comprised naive CD4+ T cells from blood. V is TRBV16 and J is TRBJ2-6; tentatively, D is TRBD1 (6 bases). The DNA for the CDR3 is TGTGCCAGCAGCCAATTTCAACGGCCAGGGGCTTACTCTGGGGCCAACGTCCTGACTTTC. It codes for CASSQFQRPGAYSGANVLTF.